The rows below give T cell receptor beta chains drawn from one sample of a study of blood T cell repertoires in COVID-19. Method: immunoSEQ multiplex PCR; TCRdb's copy keeps in-frame clones and lacks some. Here the sample spans roughly 40,000 clones, almost 95% being singletons. Sequencing input: peripheral blood. The receptors were sampled from a man aged 50 to 59 with active COVID-19. The CDR3 runs from the conserved cysteine through the conserved F or W. A D gene is named only where the DNA matches it firmly. Size is omitted from some rows. Given values are once, few, many or a class for expanded clones.

NA TRBJ2-3 TRBD1 TRBV7-8 TGTGCCAGCAGCCCTCTCAGGGGGAACACAGATACGCAGTATTTT CASSPLRGNTDTQYF
NA TRBJ1-5 NA TRBV19 TGTGCCAGTAGTATAGTGCAGGGTCGCCAGCCCCAGCATTTT CASSIVQGRQPQHF
NA TRBJ2-1 NA TRBV14 TGTGCCAGCAGCCAAGAAGAACCCCCCACCCGGGGTACCTACAATGAGCAGTTCTTC CASSQEEPPTRGTYNEQFF
NA TRBJ2-7 NA TRBV5-1 TGCGCCAGCAGCTTGGAAAGCGTAGGCGAGCAGTACTTC CASSLESVGEQYF
NA TRBJ1-1 NA TRBV7-9 TGTGCCAGCAGTTCTTCTCCCGGGAGGACTGAAGCTTTCTTT CASSSSPGRTEAFF
medium-sized TRBJ2-7 TRBD1 TRBV7-3 TGTGCCAGCAGCTTAGTCGGGACAGGGCGAACCGGGACCCTGCCCTACGAGCAGTACTTC CASSLVGTGRTGTLPYEQYF
NA TRBJ2-7 TRBD2 TRBV10-2 TGCGCCAGCAGAACAACTAGCGGGAGTTTTTACGAGCAGTACTTC CASRTTSGSFYEQYF
NA TRBJ2-3 NA TRBV7-2 TGTGCCAGCAGCTTTCGAGAGGCAGATACGCAGTATTTT CASSFREADTQYF
NA TRBJ1-5 TRBD1 TRBV19 TGTGCCAGTAGTATTGTGGACAGGGGTAGCAATCAGCCCCAGCATTTT CASSIVDRGSNQPQHF
NA TRBJ2-3 NA TRBV11-2 TGTGCCAGCAGCGGGGGCGGTGCGAGTCGCGGTACGCAGTATTTT CASSGGGASRGTQYF